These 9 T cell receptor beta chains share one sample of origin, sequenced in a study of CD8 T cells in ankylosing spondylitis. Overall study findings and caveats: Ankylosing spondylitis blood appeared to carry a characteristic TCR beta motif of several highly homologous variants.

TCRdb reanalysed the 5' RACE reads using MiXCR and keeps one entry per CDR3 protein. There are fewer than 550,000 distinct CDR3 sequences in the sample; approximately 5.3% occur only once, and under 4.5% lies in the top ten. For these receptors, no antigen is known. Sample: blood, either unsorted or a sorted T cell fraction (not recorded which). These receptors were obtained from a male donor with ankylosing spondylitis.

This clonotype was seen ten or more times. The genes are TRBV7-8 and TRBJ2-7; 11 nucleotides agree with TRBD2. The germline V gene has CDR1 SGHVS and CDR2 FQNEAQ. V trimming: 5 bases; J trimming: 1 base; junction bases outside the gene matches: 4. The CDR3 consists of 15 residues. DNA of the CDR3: TGTGCCAGCAGCCCGACTAGCGGGGCTTCCTACGAGCAGTACTTC. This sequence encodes CASSPTSGASYEQYF.

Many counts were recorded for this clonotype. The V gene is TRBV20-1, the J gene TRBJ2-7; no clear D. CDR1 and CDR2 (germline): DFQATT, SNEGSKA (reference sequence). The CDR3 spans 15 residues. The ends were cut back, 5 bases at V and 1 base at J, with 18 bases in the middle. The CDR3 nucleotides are TGCAGTGCTCGTAGCCGGGTCCTAACTTCCTACGAGCAGTACTTC. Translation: CSARSRVLTSYEQYF.

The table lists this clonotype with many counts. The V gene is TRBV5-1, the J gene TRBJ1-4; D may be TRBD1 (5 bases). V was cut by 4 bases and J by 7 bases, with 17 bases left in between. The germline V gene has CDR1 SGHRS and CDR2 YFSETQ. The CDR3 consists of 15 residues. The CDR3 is CASSPLTRGPEKLFF. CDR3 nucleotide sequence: TGCGCCAGCAGCCCTCTCACCCGGGGCCCTGAAAAACTGTTTTTT.

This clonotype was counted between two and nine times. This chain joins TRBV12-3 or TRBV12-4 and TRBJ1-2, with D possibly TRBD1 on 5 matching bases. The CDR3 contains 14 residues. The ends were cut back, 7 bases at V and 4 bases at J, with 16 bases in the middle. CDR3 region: CASTPPAGTYGYTF. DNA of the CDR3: TGTGCCAGCACCCCCCCAGCAGGGACCTATGGCTACACCTTC.

The DNA of the CDR3 is TGTGCCAGCAGCTCGGGACTAGCGGGAGTTCACGGGGAGCTGTTTTTT. Translation gives CASSSGLAGVHGELFF. V usage is TRBV11-3 and J usage is TRBJ2-2; 14 bases are a match to TRBD2. The CDR3 runs 16 residues. Germline V gene lookup returns CDR1 SGHNT and CDR2 YENEEA. The junction had 5 bases not matched to a gene; V was cut back by 4 bases and J by 7 bases.

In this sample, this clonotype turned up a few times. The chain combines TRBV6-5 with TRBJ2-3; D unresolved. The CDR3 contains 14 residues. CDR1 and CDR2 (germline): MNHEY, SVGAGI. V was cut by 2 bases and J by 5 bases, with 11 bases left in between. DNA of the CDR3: TGTGCCAGCAGTTACCTCATCGCAGGAGATACGCAGTATTTT. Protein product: CASSYLIAGDTQYF.

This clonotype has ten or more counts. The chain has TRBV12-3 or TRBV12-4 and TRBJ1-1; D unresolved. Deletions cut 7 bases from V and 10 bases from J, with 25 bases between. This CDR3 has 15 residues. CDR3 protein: CASIPRLASLLGAFF. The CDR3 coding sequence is TGTGCCAGCATTCCTCGGTTAGCTTCCCTACTCGGAGCTTTCTTT.

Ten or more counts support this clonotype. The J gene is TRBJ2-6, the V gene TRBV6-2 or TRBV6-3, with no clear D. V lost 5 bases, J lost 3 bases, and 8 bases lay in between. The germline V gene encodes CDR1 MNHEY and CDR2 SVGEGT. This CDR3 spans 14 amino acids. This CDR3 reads CASSPPLGANVLTF. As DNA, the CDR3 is TGTGCCAGCAGTCCCCCTCTTGGGGCCAACGTCCTGACTTTC.

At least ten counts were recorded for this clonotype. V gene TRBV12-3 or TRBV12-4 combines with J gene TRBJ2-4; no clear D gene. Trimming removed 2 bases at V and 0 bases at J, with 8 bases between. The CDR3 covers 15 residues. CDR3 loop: CASSLSTLAKNIQYF. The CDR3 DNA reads TGTGCCAGCAGTTTATCCACACTAGCCAAAAACATTCAGTACTTC.